This TCR beta chain stems from a study of blood T cell repertoires in COVID-19. Whole-study context: T cells, B-cell-depleted T cells, or PBMCs provided the cDNA or gDNA that served as material.

Measured with immunoSEQ multiplex PCR; TCRdb has only the in-frame clones, and not every one. Of fewer than 250,000 clones in the sample, approximately 90% were seen once. This receptor was identified in a man aged 25-45 years with acute or convalescent COVID-19. Source material: peripheral blood.

The CDR3 nucleotides read TGTGCCAGGCGACAGGGAGCCGTAGGGTATGGCTACACCTTC. Translation gives CARRQGAVGYGYTF. This rearrangement joins TRBV18 to TRBJ1-2; 7 bases map to TRBD1. The CDR3 runs to 14 residues. Germline CDR1 reads KGHSH; CDR2 reads LQKENI. With V trimmed by 9 bases and J by 5 bases, 12 bases remained unmatched.